Given below is one TCR beta chain in context. The antigen remains undetermined. These data belong to a study of post-analysis software for immune sequencing data. Unique molecular identifiers were present in the TCR beta cDNA libraries. Yield was 450,000 to 650,000 cDNA molecules from about 1 to 10 million T cells. TCRdb called the PCR reads again in MiXCR, with one record for every CDR3 protein. The table has about 770,000 distinct CDR3 sequences, about half seen once. Study-wide points: Significantly lower normalized Chao1 diversity was found in patients with multiple sclerosis relative to controls. Controls had lower frequencies than patients of roughly five TRBV segments, which included TRBV5-6, TRBV5-1 and TRBV20-1.

Trimming left V 2 bases short and J 10 bases short, with 12 bases between. There are 12 residues in the CDR3. The V gene's germline CDR1 is SQVTM and CDR2 ANQGSEA. V is TRBV29-1 and J is TRBJ2-1, with D uncertain. This receptor was obtained from a girl aged 5-17 years with multiple sclerosis. Sequencing was done on a sample of blood. This CDR3 is CSVELLTTEQFF. The CDR3 DNA sequence: TGCAGCGTTGAACTGCTGACCACCGAGCAGTTCTTC.